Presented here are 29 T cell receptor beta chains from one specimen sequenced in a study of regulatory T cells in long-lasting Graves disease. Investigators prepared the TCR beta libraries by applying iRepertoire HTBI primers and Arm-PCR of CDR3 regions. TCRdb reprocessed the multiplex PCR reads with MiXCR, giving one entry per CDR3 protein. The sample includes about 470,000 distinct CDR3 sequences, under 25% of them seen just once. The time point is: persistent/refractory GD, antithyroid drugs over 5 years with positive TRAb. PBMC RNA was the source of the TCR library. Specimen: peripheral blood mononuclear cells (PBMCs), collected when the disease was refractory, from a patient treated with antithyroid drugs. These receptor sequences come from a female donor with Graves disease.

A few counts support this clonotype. The CDR3, as DNA: TGTGCCAGCACCTCCCTGGGAGATACGCAGTATTTT. This encodes CASTSLGDTQYF. V gene TRBV6-1 combines with J gene TRBJ2-3; D unclear. Deletions cut 7 bases from V and 5 bases from J, with 10 bases between. The germline CDR1 and CDR2 sequences are MNHNS and SASEGT. The CDR3 is 12 residues long.

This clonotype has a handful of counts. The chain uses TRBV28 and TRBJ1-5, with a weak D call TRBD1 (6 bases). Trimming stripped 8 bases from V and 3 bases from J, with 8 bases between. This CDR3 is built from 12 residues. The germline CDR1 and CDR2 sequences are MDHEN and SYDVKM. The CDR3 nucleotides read TGTGCCAGCGGGGGGCTCAATCAGCCCCAGCATTTT. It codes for CASGGLNQPQHF.

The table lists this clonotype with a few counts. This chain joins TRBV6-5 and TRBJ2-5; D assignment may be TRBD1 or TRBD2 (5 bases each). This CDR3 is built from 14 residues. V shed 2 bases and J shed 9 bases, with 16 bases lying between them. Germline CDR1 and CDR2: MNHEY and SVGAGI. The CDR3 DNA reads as TGTGCCAGCAGTTACGGGACGGAGATTGGGGCCCAGTACTTC. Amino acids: CASSYGTEIGAQYF.

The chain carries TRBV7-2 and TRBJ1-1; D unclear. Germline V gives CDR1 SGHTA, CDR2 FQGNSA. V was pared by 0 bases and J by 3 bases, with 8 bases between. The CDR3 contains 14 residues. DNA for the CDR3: TGTGCCAGCAGCTTAGCGAATGGGGACACTGAAGCTTTCTTT. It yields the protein CASSLANGDTEAFF.

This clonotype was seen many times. The CDR3 loop is CASSNRWNSPLHF. CDR3 DNA sequence: TGTGCCAGCAGTAACCGGTGGAATTCACCCCTCCACTTT. V usage is TRBV12-3 or TRBV12-4 and J usage is TRBJ1-6; no definite D call. The CDR3 spans 13 residues. The germline V and J ends were trimmed by 5 bases and 7 bases, with 9 bases remaining between them.

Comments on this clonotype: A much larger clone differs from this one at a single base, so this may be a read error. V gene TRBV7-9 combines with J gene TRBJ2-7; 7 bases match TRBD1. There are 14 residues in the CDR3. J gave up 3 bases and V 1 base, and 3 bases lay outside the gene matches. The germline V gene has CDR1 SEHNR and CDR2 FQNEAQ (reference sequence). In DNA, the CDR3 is TGTGCCAGCAGCTTAGGGGGACAGCACTACGAGCAGTACTTC. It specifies CASSLGGQHYEQYF.

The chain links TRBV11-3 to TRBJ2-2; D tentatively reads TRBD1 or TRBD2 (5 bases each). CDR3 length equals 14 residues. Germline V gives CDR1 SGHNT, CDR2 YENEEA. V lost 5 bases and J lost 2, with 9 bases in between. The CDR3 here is CASSRDLNTGELFF. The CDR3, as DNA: TGTGCCAGCAGCCGGGACCTTAACACCGGGGAGCTGTTTTTT.

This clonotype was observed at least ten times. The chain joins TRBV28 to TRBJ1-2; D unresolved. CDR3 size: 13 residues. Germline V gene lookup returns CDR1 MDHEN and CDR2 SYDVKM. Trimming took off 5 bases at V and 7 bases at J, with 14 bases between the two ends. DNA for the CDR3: TGTGCCAGCAGTGACGGGCAGCTGCTTGGCTACACCTTC. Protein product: CASSDGQLLGYTF.

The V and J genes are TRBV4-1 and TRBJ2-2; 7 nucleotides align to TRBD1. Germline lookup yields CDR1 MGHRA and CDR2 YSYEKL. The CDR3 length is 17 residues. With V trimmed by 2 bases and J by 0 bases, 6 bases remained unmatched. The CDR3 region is CASSQWAQGANTGELFF. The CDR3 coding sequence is TGCGCCAGCAGCCAATGGGCGCAGGGGGCGAACACCGGGGAGCTGTTTTTT.

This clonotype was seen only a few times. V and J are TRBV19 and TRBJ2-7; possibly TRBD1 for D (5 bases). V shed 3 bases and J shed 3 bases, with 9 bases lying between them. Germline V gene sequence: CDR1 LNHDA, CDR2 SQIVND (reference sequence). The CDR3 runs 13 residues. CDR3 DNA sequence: TGTGCCAGTAGTATGGACAACCACTACGAGCAGTACTTC. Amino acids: CASSMDNHYEQYF.

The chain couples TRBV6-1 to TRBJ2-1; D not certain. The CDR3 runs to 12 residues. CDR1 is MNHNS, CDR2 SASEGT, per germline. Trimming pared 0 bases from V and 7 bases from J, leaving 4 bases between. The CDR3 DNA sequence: TGTGCCAGCAGTGAAGCGCATAATGAGCAGTTCTTC. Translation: CASSEAHNEQFF.

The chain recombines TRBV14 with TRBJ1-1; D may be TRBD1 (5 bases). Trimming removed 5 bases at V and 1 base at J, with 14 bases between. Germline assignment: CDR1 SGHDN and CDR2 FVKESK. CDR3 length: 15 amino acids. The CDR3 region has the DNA TGTGCCAGCAGCTCGACGGGACTCGGGAACACTGAAGCTTTCTTT. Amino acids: CASSSTGLGNTEAFF. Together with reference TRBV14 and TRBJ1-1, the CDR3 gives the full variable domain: EAGVTQFPSHSVIEKGQTVTLRCDPISGHDNLYWYRRVMGKEIKFLLHFVKESKQDESGMPNNRFLAERTGGTYSTLKVQPAELEDSGVYFCASSSTGLGNTEAFFGQGTRLTVV.

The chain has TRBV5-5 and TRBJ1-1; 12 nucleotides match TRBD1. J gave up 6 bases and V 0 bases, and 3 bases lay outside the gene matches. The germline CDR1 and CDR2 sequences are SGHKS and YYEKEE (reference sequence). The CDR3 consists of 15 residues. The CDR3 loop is CASSLVGTGGPEAFF. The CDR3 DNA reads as TGTGCCAGCAGCTTGGTAGGGACAGGGGGCCCTGAAGCTTTCTTT.

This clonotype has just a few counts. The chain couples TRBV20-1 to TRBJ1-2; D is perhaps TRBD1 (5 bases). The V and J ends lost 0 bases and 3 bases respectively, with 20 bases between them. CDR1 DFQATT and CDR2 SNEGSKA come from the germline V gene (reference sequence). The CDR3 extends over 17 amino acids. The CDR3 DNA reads TGCAGTGCTAGAGATTTACCCAGGGTCCCTCCGTACTATGGCTACACCTTC. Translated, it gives CSARDLPRVPPYYGYTF.

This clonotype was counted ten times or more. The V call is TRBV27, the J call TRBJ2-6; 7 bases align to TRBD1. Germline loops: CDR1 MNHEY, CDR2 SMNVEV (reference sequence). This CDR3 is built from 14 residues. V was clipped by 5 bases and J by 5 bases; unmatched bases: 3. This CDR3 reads CASSLDRRANVLTF. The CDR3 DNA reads TGTGCCAGCAGTCTGGACAGGCGGGCCAACGTCCTGACTTTC. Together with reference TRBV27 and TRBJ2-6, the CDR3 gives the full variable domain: EAQVTQNPRYLITVTGKKLTVTCSQNMNHEYMSWYRQDPGLGLRQIYYSMNVEVTDKGDVPEGYKVSRKEKRNFPLILESPSPNQTSLYFCASSLDRRANVLTFGAGSRLTVL.

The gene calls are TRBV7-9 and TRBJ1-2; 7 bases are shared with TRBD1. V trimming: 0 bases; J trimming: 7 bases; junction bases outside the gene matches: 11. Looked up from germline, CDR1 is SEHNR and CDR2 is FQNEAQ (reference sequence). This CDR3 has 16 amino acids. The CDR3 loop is CASSLAETGSVRGYTF. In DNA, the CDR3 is TGTGCCAGCAGCTTAGCGGAGACAGGGTCTGTTCGTGGCTACACCTTC. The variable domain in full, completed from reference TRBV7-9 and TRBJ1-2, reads DTGVSQNPRHKITKRGQNVTFRCDPISEHNRLYWYRQTLGQGPEFLTYFQNEAQLEKSRLLSDRFSAERPKGSFSTLEIQRTEQGDSAMYLCASSLAETGSVRGYTFGSGTRLTVV.

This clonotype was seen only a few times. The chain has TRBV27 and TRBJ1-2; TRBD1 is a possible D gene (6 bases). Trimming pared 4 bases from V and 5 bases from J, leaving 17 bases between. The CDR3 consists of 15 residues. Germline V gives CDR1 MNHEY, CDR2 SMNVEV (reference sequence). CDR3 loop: CASSYTGTISYGYTF. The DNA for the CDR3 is TGTGCCAGCAGTTATACCGGGACAATTTCTTATGGCTACACCTTC.

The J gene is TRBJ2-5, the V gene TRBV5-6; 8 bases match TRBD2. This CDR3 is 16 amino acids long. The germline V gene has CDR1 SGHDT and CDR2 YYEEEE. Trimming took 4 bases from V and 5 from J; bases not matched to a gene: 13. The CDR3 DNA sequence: TGTGCCAGCAGCCCTCCGGGCGGGAGGATTTTGGAGACCCAGTACTTC. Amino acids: CASSPPGGRILETQYF.

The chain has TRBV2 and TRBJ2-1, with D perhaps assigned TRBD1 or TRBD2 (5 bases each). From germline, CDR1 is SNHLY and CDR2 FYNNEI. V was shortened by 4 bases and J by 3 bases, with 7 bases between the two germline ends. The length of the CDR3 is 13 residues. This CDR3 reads CASSGGIYNEQFF. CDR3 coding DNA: TGTGCCAGCAGTGGGGGGATCTACAATGAGCAGTTCTTC. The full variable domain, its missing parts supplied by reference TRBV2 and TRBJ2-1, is EPEVTQTPSHQVTQMGQEVILRCVPISNHLYFYWYRQILGQKVEFLVSFYNNEISEKSEIFDDQFSVERPDGSNFTLKIRSTKLEDSAMYFCASSGGIYNEQFFGPGTRLTVL.

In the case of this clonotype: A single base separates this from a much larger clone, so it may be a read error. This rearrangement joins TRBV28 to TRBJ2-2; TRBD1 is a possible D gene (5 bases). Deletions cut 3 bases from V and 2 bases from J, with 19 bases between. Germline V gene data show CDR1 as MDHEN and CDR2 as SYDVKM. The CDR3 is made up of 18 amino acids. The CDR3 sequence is CASSFSWTTSRNTGELFF. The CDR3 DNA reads TGTGCCAGCAGTTTTTCCTGGACAACTTCGCGTAACACCGGGGAGCTGTTTTTT.

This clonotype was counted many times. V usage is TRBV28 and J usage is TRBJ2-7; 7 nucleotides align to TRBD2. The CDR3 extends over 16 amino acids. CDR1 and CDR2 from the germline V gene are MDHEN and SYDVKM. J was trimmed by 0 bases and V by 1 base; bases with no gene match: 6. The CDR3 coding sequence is TGTGCCAGCAGTTTATTGGCGGGAGCCCTCTCCTACGAGCAGTACTTC. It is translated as CASSLLAGALSYEQYF.

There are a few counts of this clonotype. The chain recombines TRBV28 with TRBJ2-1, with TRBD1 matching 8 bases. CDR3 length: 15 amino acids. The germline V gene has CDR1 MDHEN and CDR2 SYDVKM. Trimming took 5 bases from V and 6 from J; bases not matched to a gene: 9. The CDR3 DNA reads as TGTGCCAGCAGTGGGGACAGGATTTTAACCAATGAGCAGTTCTTC. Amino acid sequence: CASSGDRILTNEQFF.

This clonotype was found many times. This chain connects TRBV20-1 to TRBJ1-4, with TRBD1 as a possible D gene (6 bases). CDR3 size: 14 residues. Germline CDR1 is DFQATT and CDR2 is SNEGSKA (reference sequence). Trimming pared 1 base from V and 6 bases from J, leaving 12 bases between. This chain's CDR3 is CSARVGGPHEKLFF. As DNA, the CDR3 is TGCAGTGCTAGAGTGGGGGGCCCCCATGAAAAACTGTTTTTT.

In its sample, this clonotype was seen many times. The CDR3 reads CADLNGGSGANVLTF. The DNA for the CDR3 is TGTGCCGACTTGAACGGGGGCTCTGGGGCCAACGTCCTGACTTTC. This sequence joins TRBV27 and TRBJ2-6; tentative D call: TRBD2 (6 bases). V was cut by 11 bases and J by 0 bases, with 14 bases left in between. Germline assignment: CDR1 MNHEY and CDR2 SMNVEV (reference sequence). This CDR3 is 15 amino acids long.

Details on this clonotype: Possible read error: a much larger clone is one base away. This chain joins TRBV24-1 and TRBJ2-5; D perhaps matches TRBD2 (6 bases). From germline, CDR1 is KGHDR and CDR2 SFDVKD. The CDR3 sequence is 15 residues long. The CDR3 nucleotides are TGTGCCACCATGAGGTCCAGCGGGCCACAAGGGACCCAGTACTTC. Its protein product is CATMRSSGPQGTQYF.

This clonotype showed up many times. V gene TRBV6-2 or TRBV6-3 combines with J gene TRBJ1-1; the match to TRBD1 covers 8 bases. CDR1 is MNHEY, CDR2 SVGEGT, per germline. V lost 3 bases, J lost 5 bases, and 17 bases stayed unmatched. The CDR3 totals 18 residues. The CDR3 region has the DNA TGTGCCAGCAGTTATACACGGACAGGGAAGGTTGGGTATACTGAAGCTTTCTTT. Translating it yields CASSYTRTGKVGYTEAFF.

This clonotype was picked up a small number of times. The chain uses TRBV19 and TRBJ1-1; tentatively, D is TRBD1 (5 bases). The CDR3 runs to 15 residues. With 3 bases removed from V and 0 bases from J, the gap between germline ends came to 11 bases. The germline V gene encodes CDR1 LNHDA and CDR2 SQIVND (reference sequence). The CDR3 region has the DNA TGTGCCAGTAGTATTTCGGGGCAGATGAACACTGAAGCTTTCTTT. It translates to CASSISGQMNTEAFF.

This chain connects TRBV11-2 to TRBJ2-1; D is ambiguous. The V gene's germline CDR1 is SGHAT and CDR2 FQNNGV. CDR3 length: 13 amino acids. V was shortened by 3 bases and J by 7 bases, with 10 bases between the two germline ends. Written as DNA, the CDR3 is TGTGCCAGCAGCTTCGCAGGCCTAAATGAGCAGTTCTTC. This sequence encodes CASSFAGLNEQFF.

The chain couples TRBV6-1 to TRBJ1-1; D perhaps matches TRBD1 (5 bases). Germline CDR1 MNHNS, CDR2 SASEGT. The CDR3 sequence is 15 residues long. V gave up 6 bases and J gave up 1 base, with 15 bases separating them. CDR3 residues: CASSLPGLSNTEAFF. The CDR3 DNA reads TGTGCCAGCAGCTTGCCGGGACTGTCGAACACTGAAGCTTTCTTT.